The 7 T cell receptor beta chains given below trace back to one sample, sequenced in a study of blood T cell repertoires in COVID-19. Libraries were prepared by immunoSEQ multiplex PCR; TCRdb keeps only in-frame clonotypes and omits some of them. The sample contains more than 150,000 clones, 80% to 90% of which appear only once. Sequencing was performed on peripheral blood. These receptors came from a middle-aged man with active or convalescent COVID-19.

V is TRBV19 and J is TRBJ1-1; D remains ambiguous. The V gene's germline CDR1 is LNHDA and CDR2 SQIVND (reference sequence). The CDR3 runs 13 residues. The V end was cut by 8 bases, the J end by 1 base, with 11 bases between. The CDR3 DNA reads as TGTGCCAGTGGTTCCCTAGGGAACACTGAAGCTTTCTTT. This sequence encodes CASGSLGNTEAFF.

The genes are TRBV7-8 and TRBJ1-1; D uncertain. The CDR3 sequence is 17 residues long. CDR1 is SGHVS and CDR2 is FQNEAQ in the germline V gene. V lost 1 base and J lost 1, with 16 bases in between. The CDR3 sequence: CASSLGAGIFANTEAFF. The CDR3 nucleotides read TGTGCCAGCAGCTTAGGGGCGGGGATTTTTGCGAACACTGAAGCTTTCTTT.

The chain recombines TRBV2 with TRBJ1-2; D remains ambiguous. Germline V gives CDR1 SNHLY, CDR2 FYNNEI. The V gene lost 4 bases and the J gene lost 5 bases, with 14 bases spanning the gap. This CDR3 is 14 amino acids long. This CDR3 is CASSAAGTEYGYTF. CDR3 bases: TGTGCCAGCAGTGCGGCGGGAACGGAGTATGGCTACACCTTC.

This clone was seen more than once but under ten times. CDR3 amino acids: CASSFSRGNGYTF. CDR3 nucleotides: TGTGCCAGCAGCTTTTCCAGGGGGAATGGCTACACCTTC. V and J are TRBV11-2 and TRBJ1-2, with 7 bases lining up with TRBD1. CDR1 and CDR2 from the germline V gene are SGHAT and FQNNGV. The CDR3 totals 13 residues. Trimming cost V 3 bases and J 6 bases; bases outside gene matches: 4.

The rearrangement joins TRBV27 to TRBJ2-7; TRBD1 agrees at 7 bases. Germline V gene data show CDR1 as MNHEY and CDR2 as SMNVEV (reference sequence). The CDR3 totals 15 residues. V gave up 5 bases and J gave up 0 bases; unmatched junction bases: 7. CDR3 in DNA: TGTGCCAGCAGTGACCGGGACAGATACTCCTACGAGCAGTACTTC. Translating it yields CASSDRDRYSYEQYF.

The J gene is TRBJ1-2, the V gene TRBV3-1 (or the pseudogene TRBV3-2), with D possibly being TRBD1 (5 bases). This CDR3 contains 14 residues. Per the germline V gene, CDR1 is LGHDT and CDR2 is YNNKEL (reference sequence). Trimming pared 1 base from V and 2 bases from J, leaving 8 bases between. For the CDR3, the DNA is TGTGCCAGCAGCCAAGGGACAACCAACTATGGCTACACCTTC. It yields the protein CASSQGTTNYGYTF.

CDR3 sequence: CASSRDSFYEQYF. The CDR3 nucleotides are TGTGCCAGCAGCCGAGATAGTTTCTACGAGCAGTACTTC. The V gene is TRBV3-1 (or the pseudogene TRBV3-2), the J gene TRBJ2-7; D is undetermined. The V end was cut by 4 bases, the J end by 3 bases, with 10 bases between. Germline CDR1 is LGHDT and CDR2 is YNNKEL (reference sequence). CDR3 length equals 13 residues.